This T cell receptor beta chain derives from a study of shared clonotypes between healthy human individuals. Naive CD8 isolation took CD45RO-negative cells positively selected for CCR7 and excluded terminally differentiated effector memory CD45RA+ cells. Some clones are missing from TCRdb's copy, which holds only in-frame ones; the method was immunoSEQ multiplex PCR. The sample includes more than 600,000 clones, around 92% of them seen just once. CDR3 length equals 13 residues. CDR1 and CDR2 (germline): MNHEY, SMNVEV (reference sequence). Trimming pared 0 bases from V and 12 bases from J, leaving 12 bases between.

The sequence came from a man aged 25-45 years in good health. The sequenced sample consisted of naive CD8+ T cells sorted from blood. This chain uses TRBV27 with TRBJ2-1; no definite D call. CDR3 nucleotides: TGTGCCAGCAGTTTATCAGCCGTTTACGGGCAGTTCTTC. Translating it yields CASSLSAVYGQFF.